These T cell receptor beta chains were read from a single sample in a study of CD8 T cells in ankylosing spondylitis. MiXCR, applied by TCRdb to the 5' RACE reads, yields one record per CDR3 protein. The sample shows around 220,000 distinct CDR3 sequences, around 20% of them seen only once. The specimen sequenced was blood, either unsorted or a sorted T cell fraction (not recorded which). The source is a male donor with ankylosing spondylitis. Both conserved end residues are part of each CDR3. The order of the fields is clone size, V gene, J gene, D gene, CDR3 DNA, CDR3 protein. The D gene is left open where the match is weak. Only part of the rows carry a size: once, few, many, or a class if the clone is expanded.

clone_size: many; v_call: TRBV20-1; j_call: TRBJ1-1; d_call: NA; cdr3_nt: TGCAGTGCTAGAGATCTGGGCGATATGAACACTGAAGCTTTCTTT; cdr3_aa: CSARDLGDMNTEAFF
clone_size: NA; v_call: TRBV5-1; j_call: TRBJ1-2; d_call: NA; cdr3_nt: TGCGCCAGCAGCTTGAAAGGAGATAACTATGGCTACACCTTC; cdr3_aa: CASSLKGDNYGYTF
clone_size: many; v_call: TRBV4-1; j_call: TRBJ1-1; d_call: NA; cdr3_nt: TGCGCCAGCAGCCAAGAAGGAGGTGAGAACACTGAAGCTTTCTTT; cdr3_aa: CASSQEGGENTEAFF
clone_size: NA; v_call: TRBV5-1; j_call: TRBJ1-6; d_call: TRBD1; cdr3_nt: TGCGCCAGCAGCTTGACAGGGGCCTCTTATAATTCGCCCCTCCACTTT; cdr3_aa: CASSLTGASYNSPLHF
clone_size: NA; v_call: TRBV5-6; j_call: TRBJ2-7; d_call: NA; cdr3_nt: TGTGCCAGCAGCTTGAGTCAATACTACGAGCAGTACTTC; cdr3_aa: CASSLSQYYEQYF
clone_size: few; v_call: TRBV5-1; j_call: TRBJ2-1; d_call: TRBD1; cdr3_nt: TGCGCCAGCAGCTTGGAGACAGGGGGGGATGAGCAGTTCTTC; cdr3_aa: CASSLETGGDEQFF
clone_size: NA; v_call: TRBV5-1; j_call: TRBJ2-7; d_call: TRBD2; cdr3_nt: TGCGCCAGCAGCTTGTACGATAGCGGGGGCGGCGAGCAGTACTTC; cdr3_aa: CASSLYDSGGGEQYF
clone_size: NA; v_call: TRBV13; j_call: TRBJ2-4; d_call: NA; cdr3_nt: TGTGCCAGCAGCTTAGGCCTAGTCCGAGCCAAAAACATTCAGTACTTC; cdr3_aa: CASSLGLVRAKNIQYF
clone_size: NA; v_call: TRBV4-1; j_call: TRBJ2-7; d_call: NA; cdr3_nt: TGCGCCAGCGGGTCTCAGAACTCCTACGAGCAGTACTTC; cdr3_aa: CASGSQNSYEQYF
clone_size: NA; v_call: TRBV4-1; j_call: TRBJ2-2; d_call: TRBD2; cdr3_nt: TGCGCCAGCAGCCATTCCCCGGGGACTAGCGGGAACACCGGGGAGCTGTTTTTT; cdr3_aa: CASSHSPGTSGNTGELFF
clone_size: few; v_call: TRBV7-9; j_call: TRBJ2-4; d_call: NA; cdr3_nt: TGTGCCAGCACCGGGTGGGGAGAGGTGAACATTCAGTACTTC; cdr3_aa: CASTGWGEVNIQYF
clone_size: NA; v_call: TRBV20-1; j_call: TRBJ2-1; d_call: NA; cdr3_nt: TGCAGTGCTACCCGTCTGGCGGGGCCATTGGATGAGCAGTTCTTC; cdr3_aa: CSATRLAGPLDEQFF
clone_size: few; v_call: TRBV9; j_call: TRBJ1-2; d_call: TRBD1; cdr3_nt: TGTGCCAGCAGCGTAGGGTTCCTGGCAGGGGGCTATGGCTACACCTTC; cdr3_aa: CASSVGFLAGGYGYTF
clone_size: few; v_call: TRBV7-3; j_call: TRBJ2-3; d_call: NA; cdr3_nt: TGTGCCAGCAGCTTATTCGGGGCGGAGGGGCCAGATACGCAGTATTTT; cdr3_aa: CASSLFGAEGPDTQYF
clone_size: NA; v_call: TRBV7-9; j_call: TRBJ1-1; d_call: NA; cdr3_nt: TGTGCCAGCAGCTTAGTATGGTACACTGAAGCTTTCTTT; cdr3_aa: CASSLVWYTEAFF
clone_size: NA; v_call: TRBV4-1; j_call: TRBJ2-1; d_call: TRBD2; cdr3_nt: TGCGCCAGCAGCCAGGGTCCGGGACTAGCGGGAGGGCCACATGAGCAGTTCTTC; cdr3_aa: CASSQGPGLAGGPHEQFF
clone_size: few; v_call: TRBV5-1; j_call: TRBJ1-1; d_call: NA; cdr3_nt: TGCGCCAGCACCCTGATGGACGGTATGAACACTGAAGCTTTCTTT; cdr3_aa: CASTLMDGMNTEAFF
clone_size: NA; v_call: TRBV28; j_call: TRBJ1-2; d_call: TRBD1; cdr3_nt: TGTGCCAGCAGAGGCCCTTCGGGACAGGGGATCTATGGCTACACCTTC; cdr3_aa: CASRGPSGQGIYGYTF
clone_size: NA; v_call: TRBV20-1; j_call: TRBJ2-5; d_call: TRBD2; cdr3_nt: TGCAGTGCTAGAGATCCGGGGACTAGCGGGAGCTTAGAGACCCAGTACTTC; cdr3_aa: CSARDPGTSGSLETQYF
clone_size: few; v_call: TRBV29-1; j_call: TRBJ2-7; d_call: TRBD2; cdr3_nt: TGCAGCGTTGGACTAGCGGGAGGAAGCGAGCAGTACTTC; cdr3_aa: CSVGLAGGSEQYF
clone_size: few; v_call: TRBV20-1; j_call: TRBJ1-1; d_call: NA; cdr3_nt: TGCAGTGCTAGATGGGGGGCGACTGAAGCTTTCTTT; cdr3_aa: CSARWGATEAFF
clone_size: NA; v_call: TRBV27; j_call: TRBJ1-1; d_call: TRBD1; cdr3_nt: TGTGCCAGCAGTATCCGGACAGGGTGGACTGAAGCTTTCTTT; cdr3_aa: CASSIRTGWTEAFF
clone_size: NA; v_call: TRBV7-9; j_call: TRBJ2-3; d_call: NA; cdr3_nt: TGTGCCAGCAGCTTCGGGGCTTCTAGCACAGATACGCAGTATTTT; cdr3_aa: CASSFGASSTDTQYF
clone_size: NA; v_call: TRBV11-2; j_call: TRBJ2-1; d_call: NA; cdr3_nt: TGTGCCAGCAGCTGGGACCCTGGACAGTTCCAGTTCTTC; cdr3_aa: CASSWDPGQFQFF
clone_size: many; v_call: TRBV29-1; j_call: TRBJ1-1; d_call: NA; cdr3_nt: TGCAGCGTTGACGGACAAATGAACACTGAAGCTTTCTTT; cdr3_aa: CSVDGQMNTEAFF
clone_size: NA; v_call: TRBV4-1; j_call: TRBJ1-4; d_call: NA; cdr3_nt: TGCGCCAGCAGCCAACATTCTAGCACAGGGAGCGAAAAACTGTTTTTT; cdr3_aa: CASSQHSSTGSEKLFF
clone_size: NA; v_call: TRBV7-9; j_call: TRBJ2-5; d_call: TRBD1; cdr3_nt: TGTGCCAGCAGCTCGACAGGGGCCGTCCAAGAGACCCAGTACTTC; cdr3_aa: CASSSTGAVQETQYF
clone_size: NA; v_call: TRBV29-1; j_call: TRBJ2-7; d_call: NA; cdr3_nt: TGCAGCGTTTTGTACTATTCCGGCGAGCAGTACTTC; cdr3_aa: CSVLYYSGEQYF
clone_size: few; v_call: TRBV13; j_call: TRBJ2-1; d_call: TRBD2; cdr3_nt: TGTGCCAGCAGCCGGATACTAGCGGGAGGGCCTCGGAATGAGCAGTTCTTC; cdr3_aa: CASSRILAGGPRNEQFF
clone_size: many; v_call: TRBV24-1; j_call: TRBJ1-5; d_call: NA; cdr3_nt: TGTGCCACCAGTGACGGACGCAATCAGCCCCAGCATTTT; cdr3_aa: CATSDGRNQPQHF
clone_size: few; v_call: TRBV7-9; j_call: TRBJ1-1; d_call: NA; cdr3_nt: TGTGCCAGCAGCTTCGGGATGGGGGAAGCTTTCTTT; cdr3_aa: CASSFGMGEAFF
clone_size: many; v_call: TRBV20-1; j_call: TRBJ1-1; d_call: NA; cdr3_nt: TGCAGTGCCCCCTTAGGGAGGGTGTTCGATGAAGCTTTCTTT; cdr3_aa: CSAPLGRVFDEAFF
clone_size: few; v_call: TRBV28; j_call: TRBJ2-1; d_call: NA; cdr3_nt: TGTGCCAGCAGAAATACAGGGAGCTCCTACAATGAGCAGTTCTTC; cdr3_aa: CASRNTGSSYNEQFF
clone_size: NA; v_call: TRBV11-2; j_call: TRBJ2-3; d_call: TRBD2; cdr3_nt: TGTGCCAGCAGCTTAGTTCGGCTAGCGGGGGAACTCGTAACAGATACGCAGTATTTT; cdr3_aa: CASSLVRLAGELVTDTQYF
clone_size: NA; v_call: TRBV12-3/TRBV12-4; j_call: TRBJ2-5; d_call: TRBD2; cdr3_nt: TGTGCCAGCAGTTTCGAGCGGGGGGAGACCCAGTACTTC; cdr3_aa: CASSFERGETQYF
clone_size: few; v_call: TRBV9; j_call: TRBJ1-1; d_call: NA; cdr3_nt: TGTGCCAGCAGTGACAAAGGGGGAAATGAAGCTTTCTTT; cdr3_aa: CASSDKGGNEAFF
clone_size: NA; v_call: TRBV12-3/TRBV12-4; j_call: TRBJ1-1; d_call: NA; cdr3_nt: TGTGCCAGTATACCTGGAGGCAACACTGAAGCTTTCTTT; cdr3_aa: CASIPGGNTEAFF
clone_size: few; v_call: TRBV12-5; j_call: TRBJ2-3; d_call: TRBD2; cdr3_nt: TGTGCTAGTGGTTTGGACCGGACTAGCGGCACAGATACGCAGTATTTT; cdr3_aa: CASGLDRTSGTDTQYF
clone_size: NA; v_call: TRBV4-3; j_call: TRBJ2-1; d_call: TRBD2; cdr3_nt: TGCGCCAGCAGCCGAATAGCGGGAGTAAATGAGCAGTTCTTC; cdr3_aa: CASSRIAGVNEQFF
clone_size: many; v_call: TRBV10-2; j_call: TRBJ2-3; d_call: NA; cdr3_nt: TGCGCCAGCAGTGAGTGGGCGGGGTCTAGCACAGATACGCAGTATTTT; cdr3_aa: CASSEWAGSSTDTQYF
clone_size: few; v_call: TRBV27; j_call: TRBJ1-1; d_call: NA; cdr3_nt: TGTGCCAGCAGTGCCGGATGGGGGGAAACTGAAGCTTTCTTT; cdr3_aa: CASSAGWGETEAFF
clone_size: few; v_call: TRBV4-3; j_call: TRBJ2-2; d_call: NA; cdr3_nt: TGCGCCAGCAGCAGGGTCTGGAACACCGGGGAGCTGTTTTTT; cdr3_aa: CASSRVWNTGELFF
clone_size: few; v_call: TRBV14; j_call: TRBJ2-7; d_call: TRBD2; cdr3_nt: TGTGCCAGCAGCCAAGAACTAGCGGGGGGCGAGCAGTACTTC; cdr3_aa: CASSQELAGGEQYF
clone_size: NA; v_call: TRBV7-2; j_call: TRBJ2-1; d_call: NA; cdr3_nt: TGTGCCAGCAGCTTAGGAGGCCAGGCCCCCTGGTTCTTC; cdr3_aa: CASSLGGQAPWFF
clone_size: few; v_call: TRBV12-3/TRBV12-4; j_call: TRBJ2-1; d_call: TRBD2; cdr3_nt: TGTGCCAGCAGTCCCGCGGGGGAGTCCCATGAGCAGTTCTTC; cdr3_aa: CASSPAGESHEQFF
clone_size: few; v_call: TRBV27; j_call: TRBJ2-1; d_call: NA; cdr3_nt: TGTGCCAGCAGTTTACTGGCGGGTACCCAGTTCTTC; cdr3_aa: CASSLLAGTQFF
clone_size: many; v_call: TRBV12-3/TRBV12-4; j_call: TRBJ2-7; d_call: NA; cdr3_nt: TGTGCCAGCAGTTTAGCGTGGCGGATGGCGGAGCAGTACTTC; cdr3_aa: CASSLAWRMAEQYF